The next 13 T cell receptor beta chains were all read from a single sample in a study of OX40 agonist ivuxolimab in advanced cancers. Produced via immunoSEQ multiplex PCR; TCRdb's table is partial and in-frame only. The data contain about 56,000 clones, 83% of them singletons. The sample here was CD4+ or CD8+ T cells sorted from blood, taken in a trial of the OX40 agonist ivuxolimab. These receptors originate from an adult with an advanced solid tumor such as melanoma, head and neck, liver or kidney cancer.

V usage is TRBV11-1 and J usage is TRBJ1-1; tentatively, D is TRBD1 (6 bases). V was pared by 1 base and J by 8 bases, with 14 bases between. CDR1 is SGHAT and CDR2 is FQDESV in the germline V gene (reference sequence). CDR3 length equals 14 residues. The CDR3 reads CASSLVGEGGEAFF. The CDR3 nucleotides are TGTGCCAGCAGCTTAGTAGGAGAAGGGGGAGAAGCTTTCTTT.

The sample holds a few counts of this clone. The CDR3 DNA is TGTGCCTTGGAGGGTAGAGCTTCGGTTGAAAAACTGTTTTTT. Residues: CALEGRASVEKLFF. The chain uses TRBV30 and TRBJ1-4; D remains unclear. In germline, CDR1 is GTSNPN, CDR2 SVGIG (reference sequence). The CDR3 totals 14 residues. V shed 7 bases and J shed 7 bases, with 19 bases lying between them.

The J gene is TRBJ1-1, the V gene TRBV5-4, with D unclear. The CDR3 is made up of 11 amino acids. CDR1 SGHNT and CDR2 YYREEE come from the germline V gene (reference sequence). Trimming cost V 4 bases and J 8 bases, with 9 bases left between them. The CDR3 bases are TGTGCCAGCAGCGGCGACTTAGAAGCTTTCTTT. The encoded protein is CASSGDLEAFF.

This clone appeared once. The chain carries TRBV6-5 and TRBJ1-2; 7 bases fit TRBD1. J lost 8 bases, V lost 5 bases, and 14 bases had no gene match. The germline CDR1 and CDR2 sequences are MNHEY and SVGAGI. This CDR3 is built from 15 residues. CDR3 protein: CASSPRQGDPSGYTF. CDR3 DNA: TGTGCCAGCAGTCCCCGACAGGGCGATCCTAGCGGCTACACCTTC.

The CDR3 is CASSLDAGSQETQYF. CDR3 DNA sequence: TGTGCCAGCAGCTTAGACGCTGGATCGCAAGAGACCCAGTACTTC. The rearrangement joins TRBV11-2 to TRBJ2-5; D uncertain. Trimming shortened V by 0 bases and J by 2 bases, and 10 bases separated the two germline ends. This CDR3 region has 15 residues. The germline gives CDR1 SGHAT, CDR2 FQNNGV.

DNA for the CDR3: TGTGCCAGCAGCTTAGGTGTTAGCTCAGCCTACGAGCAGTACTTC. This translates into CASSLGVSSAYEQYF. The chain couples TRBV7-9 to TRBJ2-7; no clear D gene. V dropped 1 base and J dropped 2 bases, with 12 bases sitting between them. The CDR3 runs to 15 residues. CDR1 and CDR2 from the germline V gene are SEHNR and FQNEAQ (reference sequence).

The V gene is TRBV11-1, the J gene TRBJ2-3; the match to TRBD1 covers 7 bases. The CDR3 runs 14 residues. CDR1 and CDR2 (germline): SGHAT, FQDESV (reference sequence). V lost 5 bases and J lost 4; bases outside the gene matches: 6. CDR3 DNA: TGTGCCAGCAGCAAAGACAGGGTTGCAGATACGCAGTATTTT. Translating gives CASSKDRVADTQYF.

This rearrangement joins TRBV5-8 to TRBJ2-2; D may be TRBD2 (6 bases). The CDR3 consists of 15 residues. The ends were cut back, 5 bases at V and 0 bases at J, with 11 bases in the middle. From germline, CDR1 is SGHTS and CDR2 YDEGEE. The CDR3 DNA follows: TGTGCCAGCAGTAAAGGGACTGCGAACACCGGGGAGCTGTTTTTT. Translated: CASSKGTANTGELFF.

The rearrangement joins TRBV30 to TRBJ1-1, with 7 bases that match TRBD1. The junction had 10 bases not matched to a gene; V was cut back by 4 bases and J by 5 bases. CDR1 GTSNPN and CDR2 SVGIG come from the germline V gene (reference sequence). The CDR3 is 14 residues long. CDR3 DNA: TGTGCCTGGACCAGGGGGACGCAAGGGACTGAAGCTTTCTTT. Its protein product is CAWTRGTQGTEAFF.

The chain uses TRBV6-1 and TRBJ1-1; no clear D. This CDR3 spans 11 amino acids. CDR1 is MNHNS, CDR2 SASEGT, per germline. With 0 bases removed from V and 10 bases from J, the gap between germline ends came to 6 bases. The CDR3 sequence is CASSEAGRAFF. CDR3 sequence (DNA): TGTGCCAGCAGTGAAGCAGGGCGAGCTTTCTTT.

The V gene is TRBV6-1, the J gene TRBJ2-3; 8 positions agree with TRBD1. Germline assignment: CDR1 MNHNS and CDR2 SASEGT. Germline trimming cut 2 bases from V and 4 bases from J; bases unmatched to any gene: 11. CDR3 length: 17 residues. In DNA, the CDR3 is TGTGCCAGCAGTGAAATGGTGAGGACAGGGTCGTCAGATACGCAGTATTTT. Residues: CASSEMVRTGSSDTQYF.

The rearrangement uses TRBV5-1 and TRBJ2-7; D unclear. In germline, CDR1 is SGHRS, CDR2 YFSETQ. With 4 bases removed from V and 0 bases from J, the gap between germline ends came to 14 bases. The CDR3 extends over 15 amino acids. For the CDR3, the DNA is TGCGCCAGCAGCCCCCCTTCTGGAGTCTCCTACGAGCAGTACTTC. This gives the protein CASSPPSGVSYEQYF.

The chain is built from TRBV5-1 and TRBJ1-2; 7 bases fit TRBD1. Germline CDR1 is SGHRS and CDR2 is YFSETQ. This CDR3 has 14 residues. V lost 2 bases, J lost 4 bases, and 5 bases stayed unmatched. The DNA of the CDR3 is TGCGCCAGCAGCTTCTCGGACAGGACCTATGGCTACACCTTC. Translation: CASSFSDRTYGYTF.